These T cell receptor beta chains were read from a single sample in a study of T cells in Graves' hyperthyroidism and ophthalmopathy. TCRdb re-called the multiplex PCR reads with MiXCR, one entry per CDR3 protein. Of about half a million distinct CDR3 sequences listed, 20% are singletons. Material: blood. Receptors originate from a man between 18 and 29 years old with Graves' hyperthyroidism. Both conserved end residues are part of each CDR3. Fields, in order: J gene, clone size, V gene, D gene, CDR3 protein, CDR3 DNA. D genes are given only for firm matches. Clone size, where shown, is once, few, many, or a class for clones that have expanded.

TRBJ1-1,few,TRBV5-1,TRBD1,CASRAGQDTEAFF,TGCGCCAGCCGGGCGGGACAGGACACTGAAGCTTTCTTT
TRBJ2-2,.,TRBV5-1,TRBD1,CASSFGQGGTGELFF,TGCGCCAGCAGCTTCGGACAGGGAGGCACCGGGGAGCTGTTTTTT
TRBJ1-2,.,TRBV5-1,.,CASSLANRVFGYTF,TGCGCCAGCAGCTTGGCCAACAGGGTATTTGGCTACACCTTC
TRBJ2-7,.,TRBV5-6,.,CASSLWDTTHF,TGTGCCAGCAGCTTATGGGACACAACCCACTTC
TRBJ2-2,.,TRBV7-2,.,CVSSLEGSGELFF,TGTGTCAGCAGCCTCGAGGGGTCCGGGGAGCTGTTTTTT
TRBJ2-5,.,TRBV11-2,TRBD2,CASSLACTSGETQYF,TGTGCCAGCAGCTTAGCGTGCACTAGCGGGGAGACCCAGTACTTC
TRBJ2-4,many,TRBV12-3/TRBV12-4,.,CASSLGPGGKNIQYF,TGTGCCAGCAGTTTAGGCCCCGGGGGCAAAAACATTCAGTACTTC
TRBJ2-5,once,TRBV9,.,CASSVAGSKETQYF,TGTGCCAGCAGCGTAGCGGGCAGTAAGGAGACCCAGTACTTC
TRBJ1-5,many,TRBV5-1,.,CASSLEGVSNQPQHF,TGCGCCAGCAGCTTGGAAGGGGTTAGCAATCAGCCCCAGCATTTT
TRBJ2-2,many,TRBV12-3/TRBV12-4,.,CASSRLGPGELFF,TGTGCCAGCAGTCGCCTAGGTCCCGGGGAGCTGTTTTTT
TRBJ1-1,.,TRBV7-9,TRBD1,CASKKTGKAEAFF,TGTGCCAGCAAGAAGACAGGGAAGGCTGAGGCTTTCTTT
TRBJ1-5,.,TRBV4-2,TRBD1,CASSPFGTGANQPQHF,TGTGCCAGCAGCCCCTTTGGGACAGGGGCCAATCAGCCCCAGCATTTT
TRBJ1-2,.,TRBV6-1,TRBD1,CASSPLTGGRGYTF,TGTGCCAGCAGTCCACTGACAGGGGGGCGTGGCTACACCTTC
TRBJ2-2,many,TRBV9,.,CASTRLDTGELFF,TGTGCCAGCACCAGACTGGACACCGGGGAGCTGTTTTTT
TRBJ2-5,.,TRBV20-1,TRBD1,CSAPKGAYEETQYF,TGCAGTGCTCCTAAGGGGGCGTACGAAGAGACCCAGTACTTC
TRBJ2-2,few,TRBV24-1,TRBD1,CATSGTGLNTGELFF,TGTGCCACCAGCGGGACAGGGTTAAACACCGGGGAGCTGTTTTTT
TRBJ2-5,.,TRBV20-1,TRBD1,CSARDLRQGYPETQYF,TGCAGTGCTAGAGATTTGAGACAGGGGTATCCAGAGACCCAGTACTTC
TRBJ2-5,many,TRBV7-9,TRBD2,CASSLGPSGKTQYF,TGTGCCAGCAGCTTGGGCCCTAGCGGCAAGACCCAGTACTTC
TRBJ2-5,many,TRBV30,TRBD1,CAWNRDRVQETQYF,TGTGCCTGGAACCGGGACAGGGTCCAAGAGACCCAGTACTTC
TRBJ1-2,many,TRBV29-1,.,CSVEWWDISNYGYTF,TGCAGCGTTGAATGGTGGGACATTTCTAACTATGGCTACACCTTC
TRBJ1-1,few,TRBV20-1,.,CSARDPPGGEKGTEAFF,TGCAGTGCTAGAGACCCCCCCGGGGGAGAAAAAGGGACTGAAGCTTTCTTT
TRBJ1-3,.,TRBV9,TRBD1,CASYRGYSGNTIYF,TGTGCCAGCTACAGGGGTTACTCTGGAAACACCATATATTTT
TRBJ1-5,many,TRBV28,.,CASSKLYSNQPQHF,TGTGCCAGCAGTAAGCTTTATAGCAATCAGCCCCAGCATTTT
TRBJ1-5,many,TRBV11-2,TRBD1,CASSLTGAEPQHF,TGTGCCAGCAGCTTAACAGGGGCTGAGCCCCAGCATTTT
TRBJ2-7,many,TRBV28,TRBD1,CASNDRVAYEQYF,TGTGCCAGCAACGACAGGGTCGCCTACGAGCAGTACTTC
TRBJ2-5,.,TRBV2,TRBD2,CASRETAGETQYF,TGTGCCAGCAGGGAGACAGCGGGGGAGACCCAGTACTTC
TRBJ1-2,many,TRBV12-3/TRBV12-4,TRBD1,CASSAGQGDYGYTF,TGTGCCAGCAGCGCCGGACAGGGTGACTATGGCTACACCTTC
TRBJ1-1,.,TRBV6-1,.,CASSSTHDGNTEAFF,TGTGCCAGCAGCTCTACCCACGACGGGAACACTGAAGCTTTCTTT
TRBJ1-1,many,TRBV11-2,TRBD1,CASSTVRRGLHTEAFF,TGTGCCAGCAGCACCGTGCGTAGGGGGCTTCACACTGAAGCTTTCTTT
TRBJ1-2,many,TRBV7-9,.,CASSKTGGKGGYTF,TGTGCCAGCAGCAAAACGGGGGGTAAAGGTGGCTACACCTTC
TRBJ1-2,.,TRBV15,.,CATSRVRDISNYGYTF,TGTGCCACCAGCAGAGTCCGGGACATATCTAACTATGGCTACACCTTC
TRBJ1-2,.,TRBV12-5,.,CASGLNWDGYTF,TGTGCTAGTGGTCTTAACTGGGATGGCTACACCTTC
TRBJ1-1,.,TRBV5-1,TRBD1,CASSFGTGGLTFF,TGCGCCAGCAGTTTCGGGACAGGGGGCCTTACTTTCTTT
TRBJ1-5,few,TRBV4-1,.,CASSQGVRTARNQPQHF,TGCGCCAGCAGCCAAGGGGTGAGGACAGCCCGCAATCAGCCCCAGCATTTT
TRBJ1-2,many,TRBV9,.,CASSVGQTAGYGYTF,TGTGCCAGCAGCGTCGGACAGACGGCTGGCTATGGCTACACCTTC
TRBJ1-5,many,TRBV12-5,.,CASGLRSNQPQHF,TGTGCTAGTGGTTTGAGGAGCAATCAGCCCCAGCATTTT
TRBJ1-2,many,TRBV6-2/TRBV6-3,TRBD1,CASRSSDRVHNYGYTF,TGTGCCAGCAGATCCTCCGACAGGGTGCACAACTATGGCTACACCTTC
TRBJ2-7,few,TRBV20-1,.,CSARSDTYEQYF,TGCAGTGCTAGATCCGACACCTACGAGCAGTACTTC
TRBJ1-3,many,TRBV6-5,.,CASSLRGGVRNTIYF,TGTGCCAGCAGTTTAAGGGGGGGCGTTAGAAACACCATATATTTT
TRBJ1-2,many,TRBV7-9,.,CASRAGMYGGYTF,TGTGCCAGCAGGGCAGGGATGTACGGTGGCTACACCTTC
TRBJ2-7,many,TRBV27,.,CASSLKDGYEQYF,TGTGCCAGCAGTCTCAAGGACGGCTACGAGCAGTACTTC
TRBJ2-7,many,TRBV6-5,.,CTSSYGRATEQYF,TGTACCAGCAGTTATGGAAGGGCTACTGAGCAGTACTTC
TRBJ2-7,many,TRBV6-1,TRBD1,CASSAARTGSSSYEQYF,TGTGCCAGCAGTGCGGCCAGGACAGGGTCCAGCTCCTACGAGCAGTACTTC
TRBJ1-2,many,TRBV12-3/TRBV12-4,.,CASSFAPRGAGSGYTF,TGTGCCAGCAGTTTCGCCCCGAGGGGGGCAGGTTCTGGCTACACCTTC
TRBJ1-5,.,TRBV19,.,CASTTQLGNQPQHF,TGTGCCAGTACTACCCAGTTGGGCAATCAGCCCCAGCATTTT
TRBJ2-7,.,TRBV6-1,.,CASSADRFAYEQYF,TGTGCCAGCAGTGCCGACAGGTTTGCCTACGAGCAGTACTTC
TRBJ2-5,.,TRBV7-2,TRBD1,CASSFPTGAGVETQYF,TGTGCCAGCAGCTTTCCCACAGGGGCTGGGGTGGAGACCCAGTACTTC
TRBJ2-7,many,TRBV28,TRBD1,CASRSPQGAAYEQYF,TGTGCCAGCAGGTCCCCCCAGGGGGCTGCCTACGAGCAGTACTTC
TRBJ1-2,many,TRBV28,.,CASSPRVKSGGYTF,TGTGCCAGCAGCCCACGGGTGAAATCTGGGGGCTACACCTTC
TRBJ2-5,.,TRBV27,.,CASSLSFQGSQETQYF,TGTGCCAGCAGTTTATCGTTTCAGGGTAGCCAAGAGACCCAGTACTTC
TRBJ2-2,many,TRBV15,.,CATSRGGEGGAGELFF,TGTGCCACCAGCAGAGGAGGGGAAGGAGGCGCCGGGGAGCTGTTTTTT
TRBJ1-3,many,TRBV19,.,CASSTTRGHGSGNTIYF,TGTGCCAGTAGTACTACCCGCGGACACGGCTCTGGAAACACCATATATTTT
TRBJ1-2,.,TRBV30,TRBD1,CAWSSWTGDRYTF,TGTGCCTGGAGTTCGTGGACAGGGGATCGCTACACCTTC
TRBJ2-7,many,TRBV3-1,.,CASSPPGTIYEQYF,TGTGCCAGCAGCCCCCCAGGGACAATTTACGAGCAGTACTTC
TRBJ1-5,.,TRBV19,.,CASSTPPSNQPQHF,TGTGCCAGTAGTACCCCACCTAGCAATCAGCCCCAGCATTTT